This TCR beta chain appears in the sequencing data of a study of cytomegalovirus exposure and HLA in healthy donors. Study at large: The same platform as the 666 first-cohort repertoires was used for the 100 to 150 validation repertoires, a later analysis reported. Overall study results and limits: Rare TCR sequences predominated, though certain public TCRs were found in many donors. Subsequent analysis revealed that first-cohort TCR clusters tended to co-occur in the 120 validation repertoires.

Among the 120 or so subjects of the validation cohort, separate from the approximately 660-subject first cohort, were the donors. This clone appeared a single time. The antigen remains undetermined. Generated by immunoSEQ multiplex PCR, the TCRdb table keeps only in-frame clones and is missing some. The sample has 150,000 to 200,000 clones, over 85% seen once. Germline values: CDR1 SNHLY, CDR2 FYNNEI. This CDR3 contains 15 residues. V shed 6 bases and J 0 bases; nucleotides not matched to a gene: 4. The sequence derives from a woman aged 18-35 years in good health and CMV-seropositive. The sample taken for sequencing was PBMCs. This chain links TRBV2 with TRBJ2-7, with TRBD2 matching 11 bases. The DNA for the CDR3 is TGTGCCAGCAGGGGACTAGCGGCCAGCTCCTACGAGCAGTACTTC. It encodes CASRGLAASSYEQYF.